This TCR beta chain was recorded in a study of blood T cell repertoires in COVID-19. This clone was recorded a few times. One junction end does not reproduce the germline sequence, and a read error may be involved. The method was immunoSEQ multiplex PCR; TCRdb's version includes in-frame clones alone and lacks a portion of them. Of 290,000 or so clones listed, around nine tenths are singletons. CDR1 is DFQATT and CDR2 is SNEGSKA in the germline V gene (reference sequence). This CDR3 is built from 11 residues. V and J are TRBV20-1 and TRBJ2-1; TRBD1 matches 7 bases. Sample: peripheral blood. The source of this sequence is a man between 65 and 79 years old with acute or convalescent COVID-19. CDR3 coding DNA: TGCAGTGCTAGATCGGACAGGCTCGAGATCTTC. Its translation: CSARSDRLEIF.